The text below deals with one T cell receptor (beta chain). The data are from a study of OX40 agonist ivuxolimab in advanced cancers. Profiling relied on immunoSEQ multiplex PCR, and the TCRdb table lists in-frame clones only, not all of them. The sample records tens of thousands of clones, around 82% being singletons. The length of the CDR3 is 14 residues. Germline V gene sequence: CDR1 SNHLY, CDR2 FYNNEI. Trimming took off 7 bases at V and 0 bases at J, with 12 bases between the two ends. The origin of this receptor is an adult with an advanced solid tumor such as melanoma, head and neck, liver or kidney cancer. V and J are TRBV2 and TRBJ1-1; tentatively, D is TRBD1 (5 bases). The sequencing here drew on CD4+ or CD8+ T cells sorted from blood, taken in a trial of the OX40 agonist ivuxolimab. In DNA, the CDR3 is TGTGCCAGCATCTTAGGGGCAATGAACACTGAAGCTTTCTTT. Translating it yields CASILGAMNTEAFF.